The 21 T cell receptor beta chains reported below all come from one sample, sequenced in a study of spatial heterogeneity in lung cancer. Time point: sample taken at primary tumor resection. No antigens are known for them. Study conclusions and caveats: One measure, the expanded intratumoral alpha and beta TCR count, tracked tumor mutation counts.

TCRdb recomputed calls from the 5' RACE reads with MiXCR, one row per CDR3 protein. The sample contains approximately 9,700 distinct CDR3 sequences, roughly 8% of which appear only once. The source material was lung tumor tissue, sampled at surgery. These receptors were collected from a male donor with early-stage non-small cell lung cancer.

This clonotype was picked up many times. The gene calls are TRBV6-1 and TRBJ1-4; D might be TRBD1 (6 bases). Germline values: CDR1 MNHNS, CDR2 SASEGT. The CDR3 loop spans 14 amino acids. V was clipped by 6 bases and J by 8 bases, with 16 bases between them. CDR3 DNA: TGTGCCAGCAGGCAGGGGCAGGGTCGAGAAAAACTGTTTTTT. Translated, it gives CASRQGQGREKLFF.

This clonotype was picked up many times. The CDR3 nucleotides are TGTGCCAGCTCACCACTCGGGACGGACTACGAGCAGTACTTC. Residues: CASSPLGTDYEQYF. This chain connects TRBV18 to TRBJ2-7; D might be TRBD1 or TRBD2, each matching 5 bases. CDR1 and CDR2 from the germline V gene are KGHSH and LQKENI. The V gene lost 1 base and the J gene lost 3 bases, with 10 bases spanning the gap. This CDR3 is 14 amino acids long.

This clonotype was counted many times. This chain uses TRBV19 with TRBJ2-5, with TRBD1 as a possible D gene (5 bases). This CDR3 is 15 amino acids long. Deletions cut 5 bases from V and 0 bases from J, with 13 bases between. The germline CDR1 and CDR2 sequences are LNHDA and SQIVND (reference sequence). The DNA for the CDR3 is TGTGCCAGTAGTTTCAGGGTGGGGAACCAAGAGACCCAGTACTTC. Its translation: CASSFRVGNQETQYF. The full variable domain, its missing parts supplied by reference TRBV19 and TRBJ2-5, is DGGITQSPKYLFRKEGQNVTLSCEQNLNHDAMYWYRQDPGQGLRLIYYSQIVNDFQKGDIAEGYSVSREKKESFPLTVTSAQKNPTAFYLCASSFRVGNQETQYFGPGTRLLVL.

This clonotype has ten or more counts. CDR3 region: CASSNNREGGQFF. CDR3 DNA sequence: TGTGCCAGCAGTAATAACAGGGAAGGTGGGCAGTTCTTC. The chain carries TRBV6-1 and TRBJ2-1, with a tentative D call TRBD1 (6 bases). The CDR3 runs to 13 residues. CDR1 is MNHNS and CDR2 is SASEGT in the germline V gene. Deletions cut 5 bases from V and 12 bases from J, with 17 bases between.

This clonotype was counted many times. CDR3 loop: CASSQLTGAPYEQYF. The CDR3 DNA sequence: TGTGCCAGCAGCCAGCTGACAGGGGCCCCCTACGAGCAGTACTTC. The rearrangement links TRBV5-5 to TRBJ2-7; 8 bases agree with TRBD1. CDR3 size: 15 residues. The V and J ends lost 4 bases and 2 bases, in that order; junction bases with no gene match: 8. Germline CDR1 reads SGHKS; CDR2 reads YYEKEE (reference sequence).

Ten or more counts support this clonotype. The chain is built from TRBV9 and TRBJ1-6; no clear D gene. V was clipped by 0 bases and J by 7 bases, with 11 bases between them. The length of the CDR3 is 15 residues. CDR1 SGDLS and CDR2 YYNGEE come from the germline V gene. The CDR3 DNA reads TGTGCCAGCAGCGTAGAGCCGGGCATGAATTCACCCCTCCACTTT. Amino acid sequence: CASSVEPGMNSPLHF.

This clonotype has at least ten counts. The V and J genes are TRBV10-3 and TRBJ2-3; D not certain. Germline V gene sequence: CDR1 ENHRY, CDR2 SYGVKD. With 4 bases removed from V and 6 bases from J, the gap between germline ends came to 5 bases. There are 11 residues in the CDR3. The CDR3 DNA sequence: TGTGCCATCAGTGGTGCGGATACGCAGTATTTT. It encodes CAISGADTQYF.

The CDR3 loop is CATSRDDGLAKNIQYF. CDR3 DNA: TGTGCCACCAGCAGAGATGACGGACTAGCCAAAAACATTCAGTACTTC. The genes are TRBV15 and TRBJ2-4; the D gene is possibly TRBD2 (5 bases). Germline V gene lookup returns CDR1 LNHNV and CDR2 YYDKDF (reference sequence). Trimming removed 0 bases from V and 0 bases from J, with 9 bases in between. The CDR3 has 16 residues.

This clonotype occurred many times. The V gene is TRBV9, the J gene TRBJ2-1; 9 nucleotides agree with TRBD1. Germline V gene lookup returns CDR1 SGDLS and CDR2 YYNGEE. CDR3 length: 14 residues. J lost 9 bases, V lost 4 bases, and 8 bases had no gene match. Here the CDR3 reads CASSHDRGSGEQFF. As DNA, the CDR3 is TGTGCCAGCAGCCACGACAGGGGGTCCGGTGAGCAGTTCTTC.

This clonotype is medium-sized (0.01 to 0.1%). This chain's CDR3 is CASSPRTGGFADTQYF. Written as DNA, the CDR3 is TGTGCCAGCAGCCCCAGGACAGGGGGCTTCGCAGATACGCAGTATTTT. The chain recombines TRBV11-3 with TRBJ2-3, with 11 bases identical to TRBD1. Germline V gives CDR1 SGHNT, CDR2 YENEEA. This CDR3 is 16 amino acids long. V dropped 5 bases and J dropped 4; count of bases not matched to a gene: 8.

This clonotype is judged medium-sized. The V gene is TRBV28, the J gene TRBJ2-7; 7 positions match TRBD1. Germline trimming cut 6 bases from V and 0 bases from J; bases unmatched to any gene: 5. CDR1 is MDHEN and CDR2 is SYDVKM in the germline V gene. The CDR3 loop spans 14 amino acids. CDR3 amino acids: CASRTRGFSYEQYF. The CDR3 DNA sequence: TGTGCCAGCAGGACCAGGGGGTTCTCCTACGAGCAGTACTTC.

This clonotype has a count of ten or more. The J gene is TRBJ1-1, the V gene TRBV5-1; 9 bases line up with TRBD1. V trimming: 4 bases; J trimming: 7 bases; junction bases outside the gene matches: 14. Germline V gene data show CDR1 as SGHRS and CDR2 as YFSETQ. This CDR3 is built from 16 residues. The chain's CDR3 is CASSPSPGTGFGEAFF. The CDR3 DNA follows: TGCGCCAGCAGCCCCAGTCCCGGGACAGGGTTTGGTGAAGCTTTCTTT.

The rearrangement uses TRBV7-2 and TRBJ2-2; TRBD2 aligns across 9 bases. V shed 5 bases and J 5 bases; nucleotides not matched to a gene: 6. This CDR3 has 15 residues. Germline loops: CDR1 SGHTA, CDR2 FQGNSA. The CDR3 region is CASSPIAGVTGELFF. The CDR3 DNA reads as TGTGCCAGCAGCCCCATAGCGGGAGTAACCGGGGAGCTGTTTTTT.

The V gene is TRBV3-1, the J gene TRBJ2-7, with 8 bases fitting TRBD1. Unmatched junction bases numbered 5, after V lost 4 bases and J lost 3 bases. CDR1 LGHDT and CDR2 YNNKEL come from the germline V gene (reference sequence). This CDR3 contains 14 residues. The CDR3 is CASSPTGGYYEQYF. The CDR3 nucleotides read TGTGCCAGCAGCCCCACAGGGGGGTACTACGAGCAGTACTTC.

This clonotype has a handful of counts. The J gene is TRBJ1-2, the V gene TRBV4-3; the D gene is possibly TRBD1 (6 bases). Trimming stripped 3 bases from V and 4 bases from J, with 15 bases between. CDR1 is LGHNA and CDR2 is YSLEER in the germline V gene. There are 15 residues in the CDR3. The CDR3 bases are TGCGCCAGCAGCCAGACCCAGGGGCGACTCTATGGCTACACCTTC. Translating it yields CASSQTQGRLYGYTF.

This chain links TRBV4-2 with TRBJ2-5, with a possible D match to TRBD2 (6 bases). V was pared by 1 base and J by 0 bases, with 12 bases between. CDR3 size: 16 residues. Germline V gene lookup returns CDR1 LGHNA and CDR2 YNFKEQ. CDR3 DNA: TGTGCCAGCAGCCAAGTCGCCGGGACTCACCAAGAGACCCAGTACTTC. Translated, it gives CASSQVAGTHQETQYF.

Details on this clonotype: This may arise from a read error, as a much more abundant clone is one base away. This chain connects TRBV7-2 to TRBJ2-2; D gene unclear. The germline CDR1 and CDR2 sequences are SGHTA and FQGNSA. V lost 1 base and J lost 10, with 7 bases in between. CDR3 length: 12 amino acids. The DNA of the CDR3 is TGTGCCAGCAGCTTAGACTCCGAGGAGCTGTTTTTT. Its translation is CASSLDSEELFF.

This clonotype turned up a few times. The gene calls are TRBV29-1 and TRBJ2-5; TRBD2 matches 12 bases. The length of the CDR3 is 14 residues. Losses at the gene ends were 7 bases for V and 3 bases for J; bases not matched to a gene: 6. Germline V lookup: CDR1 SQVTM, CDR2 ANQGSEA. The CDR3 sequence is CSALTSGSKETQYF. DNA for the CDR3: TGCAGCGCCCTGACTAGCGGGAGCAAAGAGACCCAGTACTTC.

The chain employs TRBV20-1 and TRBJ2-1; TRBD1 aligns across 9 bases. The junction had 11 bases not matched to a gene; V was cut back by 6 bases and J by 5 bases. CDR1 and CDR2 from the germline V gene are DFQATT and SNEGSKA (reference sequence). The CDR3 length is 15 residues. As DNA, the CDR3 is TGCAGTGCGCCTGACCCGGGACAGGGTGACAATGAGCAGTTCTTC. This codes for CSAPDPGQGDNEQFF.

This clonotype was counted ten times or more. This rearrangement joins TRBV28 to TRBJ2-7, with D possibly TRBD1 on 8 matching bases. There are 13 residues in the CDR3. CDR1 MDHEN and CDR2 SYDVKM come from the germline V gene. The ends were cut back, 4 bases at V and 6 bases at J, with 13 bases in the middle. Written as DNA, the CDR3 is TGTGCCAGCAGTTACCACAGGGGGGGCGAGCAGTACTTC. Amino acids: CASSYHRGGEQYF.

This clonotype has a count of ten or more. The CDR3 nucleotides read TGTGCCACCAGTGATCCTAGCGGGGCCAACACCGGGGAGCTGTTTTTT. It specifies CATSDPSGANTGELFF. The chain recombines TRBV24-1 with TRBJ2-2, with 9 bases aligning to TRBD2. The CDR3 covers 16 residues. Looked up from germline, CDR1 is KGHDR and CDR2 is SFDVKD. After removal of 3 bases from V and 2 bases from J, the junction contained 3 bases not matched to a gene.